This TCR beta chain is from a study of blood T cell repertoires in COVID-19. This table comes from immunoSEQ multiplex PCR, and its TCRdb copy is limited to in-frame clones, with some not included. The data hold around 190,000 clones, with over 80% observed a single time. This clone was counted only a few times. Germline lookup yields CDR1 SEHNR and CDR2 FQNEAQ (reference sequence). The CDR3 is 19 amino acids. The ends lost 7 bases at V and 4 bases at J; junction bases unmatched: 18. The sequenced sample consisted of peripheral blood. This rearrangement joins TRBV7-9 to TRBJ2-1; 11 bases align to TRBD2. This TCR derives from a woman aged 60 to 75 with COVID-19, enrolled during active disease. The CDR3 here is CASTPGGTSGSFRYNEQFF. The DNA of the CDR3 is TGTGCCAGCACCCCTGGAGGGACTAGCGGAAGTTTCCGTTACAATGAGCAGTTCTTC.